This T cell receptor beta chain was recorded in a study of T cells in Graves' hyperthyroidism and ophthalmopathy. Germline values: CDR1 SNHLY, CDR2 FYNNEI. J lost 5 bases, V lost 1 base, and 4 bases had no gene match. This CDR3 has 14 amino acids. This clonotype was recorded a few times. Using RNA transcripts as the source, TCR beta CDR3 regions were amplified. Initially, a first-round RT-PCR of the TCR CDR3 employed the HTBI primer set. Via MiXCR, TCRdb re-called the multiplex PCR reads, giving one row per CDR3 protein. This table holds 500,000 or so distinct CDR3 sequences, 17% found once. The receptor was derived from a woman aged 18-29 years with Graves' ophthalmopathy. The sequenced material came from blood. The V gene is TRBV2, the J gene TRBJ2-5; 7 bases are a match to TRBD1. In DNA, the CDR3 is TGTGCCAGCAGTGAAGAGGGGGCGGGTGAGACCCAGTACTTC. Translation gives CASSEEGAGETQYF.